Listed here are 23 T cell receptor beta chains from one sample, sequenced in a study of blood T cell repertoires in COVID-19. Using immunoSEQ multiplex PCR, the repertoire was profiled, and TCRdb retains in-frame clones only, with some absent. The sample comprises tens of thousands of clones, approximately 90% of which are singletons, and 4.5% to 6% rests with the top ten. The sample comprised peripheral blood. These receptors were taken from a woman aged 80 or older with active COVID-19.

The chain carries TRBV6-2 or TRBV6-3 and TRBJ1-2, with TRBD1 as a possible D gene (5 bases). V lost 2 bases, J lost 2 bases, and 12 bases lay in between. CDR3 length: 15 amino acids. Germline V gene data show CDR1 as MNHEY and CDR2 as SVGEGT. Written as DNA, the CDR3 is TGTGCCAGCAGTTACGTCGGGACTGGGAACTATGGCTACACCTTC. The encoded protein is CASSYVGTGNYGYTF.

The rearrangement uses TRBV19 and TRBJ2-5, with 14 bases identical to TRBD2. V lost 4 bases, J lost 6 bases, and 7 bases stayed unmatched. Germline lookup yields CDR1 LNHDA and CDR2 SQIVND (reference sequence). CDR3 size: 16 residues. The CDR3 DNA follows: TGTGCCAGTAGTAGCGGGACTAGCGGGAGTCGGAAGACCCAGTACTTC. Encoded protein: CASSSGTSGSRKTQYF.

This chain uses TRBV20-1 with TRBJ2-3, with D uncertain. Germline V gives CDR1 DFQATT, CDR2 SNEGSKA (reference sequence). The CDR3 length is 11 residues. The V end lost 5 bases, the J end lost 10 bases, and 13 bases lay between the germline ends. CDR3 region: CSAETRTAQYF. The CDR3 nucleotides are TGCAGTGCTGAAACTCGCACGGCGCAGTATTTT.

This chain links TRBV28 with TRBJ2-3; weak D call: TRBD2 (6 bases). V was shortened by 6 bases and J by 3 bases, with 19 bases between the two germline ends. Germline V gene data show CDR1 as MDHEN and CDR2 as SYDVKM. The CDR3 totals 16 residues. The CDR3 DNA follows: TGTGCCAGCAGCGCGGGGACGGGCCGGAGGACAGATACGCAGTATTTT. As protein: CASSAGTGRRTDTQYF.

The CDR3 DNA reads as TGTGCCAGCAGTGAAAGGACAGGTAATCAGCCCCAGCATTTT. Protein sequence: CASSERTGNQPQHF. The rearrangement uses TRBV2 and TRBJ1-5; 7 bases fit TRBD1. The CDR3 extends over 14 amino acids. Trimming took 2 bases from V and 4 from J; bases not matched to a gene: 2. Germline CDR1 and CDR2: SNHLY and FYNNEI.

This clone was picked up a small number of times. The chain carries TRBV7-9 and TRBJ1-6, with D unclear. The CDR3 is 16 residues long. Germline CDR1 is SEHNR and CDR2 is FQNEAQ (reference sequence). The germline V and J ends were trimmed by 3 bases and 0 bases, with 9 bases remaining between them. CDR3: CASSLEGSSYNSPLHF. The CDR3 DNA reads TGTGCCAGCAGCTTGGAGGGAAGCTCCTATAATTCACCCCTCCACTTT.

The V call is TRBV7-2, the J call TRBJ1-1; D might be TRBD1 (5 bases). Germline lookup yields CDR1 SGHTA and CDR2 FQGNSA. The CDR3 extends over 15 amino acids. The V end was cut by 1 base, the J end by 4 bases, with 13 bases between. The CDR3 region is CASSLVGGGSTEAFF. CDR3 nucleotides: TGTGCCAGCAGCTTAGTCGGGGGGGGTAGCACTGAAGCTTTCTTT. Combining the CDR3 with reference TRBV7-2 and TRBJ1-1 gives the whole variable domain GAGVSQSPSNKVTEKGKDVELRCDPISGHTALYWYRQSLGQGLEFLIYFQGNSAPDKSGLPSDRFSAERTGGSVSTLTIQRTQQEDSAVYLCASSLVGGGSTEAFFGQGTRLTVV.

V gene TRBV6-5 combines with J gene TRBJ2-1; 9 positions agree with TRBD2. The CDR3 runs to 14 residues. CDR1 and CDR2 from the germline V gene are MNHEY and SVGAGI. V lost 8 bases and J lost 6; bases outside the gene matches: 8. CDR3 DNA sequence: TGTGCCAGCGGTAGCGGGAGAACTGTCAATGAGCAGTTCTTC. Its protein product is CASGSGRTVNEQFF.

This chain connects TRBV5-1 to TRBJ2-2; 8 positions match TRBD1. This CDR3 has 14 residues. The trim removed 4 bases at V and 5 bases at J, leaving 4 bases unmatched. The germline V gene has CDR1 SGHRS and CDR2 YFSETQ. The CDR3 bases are TGCGCCAGCAGCCAGGGACAGGTGACCGGGGAGCTGTTTTTT. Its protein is CASSQGQVTGELFF.

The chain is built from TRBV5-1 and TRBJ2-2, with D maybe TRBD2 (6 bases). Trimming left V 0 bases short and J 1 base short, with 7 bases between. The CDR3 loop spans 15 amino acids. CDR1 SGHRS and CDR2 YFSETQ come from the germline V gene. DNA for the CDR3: TGCGCCAGCAGCTTGGCTAGCGAGAACACCGGGGAGCTGTTTTTT. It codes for CASSLASENTGELFF.

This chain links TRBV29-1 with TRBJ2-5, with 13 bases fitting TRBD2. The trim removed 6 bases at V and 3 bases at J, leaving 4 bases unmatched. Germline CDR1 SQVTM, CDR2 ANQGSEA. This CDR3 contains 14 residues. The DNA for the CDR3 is TGCAGCGTCGCCGGGACTAGCGGGAAAGAGACCCAGTACTTC. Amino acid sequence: CSVAGTSGKETQYF.

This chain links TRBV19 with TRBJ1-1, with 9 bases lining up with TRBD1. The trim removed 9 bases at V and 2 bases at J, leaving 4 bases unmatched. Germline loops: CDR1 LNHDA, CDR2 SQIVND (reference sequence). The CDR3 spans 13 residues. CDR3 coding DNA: TGTGCCAGCTTGGACAGGGGAAACACTGAAGCTTTCTTT. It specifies CASLDRGNTEAFF.

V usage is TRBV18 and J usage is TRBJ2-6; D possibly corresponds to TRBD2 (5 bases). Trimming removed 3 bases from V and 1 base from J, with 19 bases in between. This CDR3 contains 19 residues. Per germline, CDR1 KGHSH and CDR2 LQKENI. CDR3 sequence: CASSPRGQVLVSGANVLTF. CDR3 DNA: TGTGCCAGCTCACCCAGAGGGCAGGTTCTCGTTTCTGGGGCCAACGTCCTGACTTTC. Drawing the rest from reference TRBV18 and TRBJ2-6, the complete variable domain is NAGVMQNPRHLVRRRGQEARLRCSPMKGHSHVYWYRQLPEEGLKFMVYLQKENIIDESGMPKERFSAEFPKEGPSILRIQQVVRGDSAAYFCASSPRGQVLVSGANVLTFGAGSRLTVL.

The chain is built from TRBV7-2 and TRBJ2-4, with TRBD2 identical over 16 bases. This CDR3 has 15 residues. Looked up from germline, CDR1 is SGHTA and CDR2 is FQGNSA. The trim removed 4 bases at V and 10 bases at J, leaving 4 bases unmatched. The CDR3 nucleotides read TGTGCCAGCAGCTACGGGACTAGCGGGAGGGGAATTCAGTACTTC. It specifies CASSYGTSGRGIQYF.

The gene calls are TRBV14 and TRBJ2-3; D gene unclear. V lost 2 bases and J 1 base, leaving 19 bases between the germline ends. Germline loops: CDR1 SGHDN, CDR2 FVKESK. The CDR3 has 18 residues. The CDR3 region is CASSQNRALVWGTDTQYF. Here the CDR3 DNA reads TGTGCCAGCAGCCAAAATCGAGCGCTCGTTTGGGGCACAGATACGCAGTATTTT.

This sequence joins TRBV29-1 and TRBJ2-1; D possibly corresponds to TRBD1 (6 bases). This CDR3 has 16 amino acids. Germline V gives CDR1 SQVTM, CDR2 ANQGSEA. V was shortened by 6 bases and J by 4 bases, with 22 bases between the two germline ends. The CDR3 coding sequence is TGCAGCGTGAACTCTTTTGAGGACAGTGAATACAATGAGCAGTTCTTC. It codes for CSVNSFEDSEYNEQFF.

The CDR3 DNA reads as TGTGCCAGTAGTAAGTGGGGGACAGACTACGAGCAGTACTTC. This gives the protein CASSKWGTDYEQYF. The V call is TRBV19, the J call TRBJ2-7, with TRBD1 matching 7 bases. CDR1 LNHDA and CDR2 SQIVND come from the germline V gene (reference sequence). V lost 4 bases to trimming and J lost 3 bases; unmatched junction nucleotides: 6. The CDR3 is 14 residues long.

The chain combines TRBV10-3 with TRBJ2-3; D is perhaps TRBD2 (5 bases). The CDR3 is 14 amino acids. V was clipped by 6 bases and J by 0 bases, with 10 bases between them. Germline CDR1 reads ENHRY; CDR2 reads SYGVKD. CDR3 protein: CAIRGSGSTDTQYF. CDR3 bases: TGTGCCATCAGGGGTTCGGGGAGCACAGATACGCAGTATTTT.

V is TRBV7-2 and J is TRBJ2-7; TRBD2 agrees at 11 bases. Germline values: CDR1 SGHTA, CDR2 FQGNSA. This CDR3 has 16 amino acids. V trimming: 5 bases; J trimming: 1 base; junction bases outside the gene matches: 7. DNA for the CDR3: TGTGCCAGCAGCCCCACGGGGACTAGCGGTTCCTACGAGCAGTACTTC. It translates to CASSPTGTSGSYEQYF.

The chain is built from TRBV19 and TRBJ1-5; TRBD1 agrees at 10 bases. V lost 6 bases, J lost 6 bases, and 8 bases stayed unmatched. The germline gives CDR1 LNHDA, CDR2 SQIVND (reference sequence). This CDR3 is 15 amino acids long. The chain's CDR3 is CASRPGQGRVQPQHF. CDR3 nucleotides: TGTGCCAGTAGGCCGGGACAGGGGCGTGTTCAGCCCCAGCATTTT.

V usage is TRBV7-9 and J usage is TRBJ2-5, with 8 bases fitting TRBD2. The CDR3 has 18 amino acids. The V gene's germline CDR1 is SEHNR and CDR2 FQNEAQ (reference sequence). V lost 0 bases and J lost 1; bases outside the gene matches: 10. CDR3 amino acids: CASSLALGASGPQETQYF. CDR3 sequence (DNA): TGTGCCAGCAGCTTAGCGCTTGGGGCTAGCGGGCCCCAAGAGACCCAGTACTTC.

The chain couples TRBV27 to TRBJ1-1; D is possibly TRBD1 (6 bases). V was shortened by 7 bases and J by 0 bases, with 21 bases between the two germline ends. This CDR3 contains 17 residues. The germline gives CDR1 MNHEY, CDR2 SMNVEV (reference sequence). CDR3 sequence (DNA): TGTGCCAGCACCCCATTCTTTGGACAGACTTTGAACACTGAAGCTTTCTTT. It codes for CASTPFFGQTLNTEAFF.

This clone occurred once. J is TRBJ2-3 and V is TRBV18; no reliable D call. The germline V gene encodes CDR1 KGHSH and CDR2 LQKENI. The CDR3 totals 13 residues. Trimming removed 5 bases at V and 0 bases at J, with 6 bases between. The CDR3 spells CASSDSSTDTQYF. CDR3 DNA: TGTGCCAGCTCAGACTCTAGCACAGATACGCAGTATTTT.